These 22 T cell receptor beta chains were all obtained from the same sample, sequenced in a study of T cell responses to AZD1222 COVID-19 vaccine. Libraries were prepared by immunoSEQ multiplex PCR; TCRdb keeps only in-frame clonotypes and omits some of them. The table has nearly 110,000 clones, 70% to 90% seen once. This sample comprised peripheral blood, obtained on day 0 of AZD1222 vaccination. The receptors were gathered from an adult in good health.

V usage is TRBV7-2 and J usage is TRBJ1-1; TRBD1 aligns across 7 bases. The CDR3 sequence is 13 residues long. The ends lost 5 bases at V and 5 bases at J; junction bases unmatched: 5. CDR1 and CDR2 (germline): SGHTA, FQGNSA. CDR3: CASSESRGTEAFF. CDR3 DNA sequence: TGTGCCAGCAGCGAATCCAGGGGGACTGAAGCTTTCTTT.

The chain carries TRBV7-2 and TRBJ2-5; 9 nucleotides match TRBD1. The CDR3 consists of 16 residues. The germline gives CDR1 SGHTA, CDR2 FQGNSA. With 1 base clipped from V and 2 bases from J, the junction kept 5 bases outside the gene matches. The CDR3: CASSLGSGQGQETQYF. The CDR3, as DNA: TGTGCCAGCAGCTTAGGGTCCGGACAGGGGCAAGAGACCCAGTACTTC.

V is TRBV19 and J is TRBJ2-3; 10 bases map to TRBD2. This CDR3 comprises 15 residues. CDR1 is LNHDA, CDR2 SQIVND, per germline (reference sequence). V lost 11 bases and J lost 2; bases outside the gene matches: 10. Written as DNA, the CDR3 is TGTGCCTCAGTCCGGCTAGCGGGAGTCACAGATACGCAGTATTTT. Residues: CASVRLAGVTDTQYF.

This clone was counted only a few times. The CDR3 nucleotides are TGTGCCAGCAGCTTAGGAGGCGGGAGGATTAGGGATGAGCAGTTCTTC. Its protein is CASSLGGGRIRDEQFF. The V and J genes are TRBV7-8 and TRBJ2-1; 8 nucleotides align to TRBD2. The CDR3 has 16 amino acids. Per germline, CDR1 SGHVS and CDR2 FQNEAQ. After removal of 1 base from V and 8 bases from J, the junction contained 10 bases not matched to a gene.

V gene TRBV5-1 combines with J gene TRBJ2-2; D unresolved. Germline CDR1 and CDR2: SGHRS and YFSETQ. The CDR3 is made up of 16 amino acids. Trimming took 0 bases from V and 5 from J, leaving 14 bases between them. The CDR3 nucleotides are TGCGCCAGCAGCTTGGGGTCGGCAGTGGCGACCGGGGAGCTGTTTTTT. This sequence encodes CASSLGSAVATGELFF.

This clone has just a few counts. The chain uses TRBV5-5 and TRBJ2-1; no clear D. V lost 1 base to trimming and J lost 0 bases, with 11 bases between them. This CDR3 has 16 residues. Per the germline V gene, CDR1 is SGHKS and CDR2 is YYEKEE (reference sequence). CDR3 protein: CASSLTGSSSYNEQFF. CDR3 coding DNA: TGTGCCAGCAGCTTGACCGGCAGTAGCTCCTACAATGAGCAGTTCTTC.

Only one count was recorded for this clone. This chain uses TRBV12-3 or TRBV12-4 with TRBJ2-7, with 10 bases matching TRBD2. This CDR3 spans 13 amino acids. With V trimmed by 6 bases and J by 6 bases, 5 bases remained unmatched. The CDR3 here is CASRAAGGVEQYF. The CDR3 DNA sequence: TGTGCCAGCAGAGCAGCGGGAGGGGTCGAGCAGTACTTC.

In DNA form, the CDR3 reads TGTGCCAGCGGGACCACAGGGAGAAATCGCGAAAAACTGTTTTTT. It codes for CASGTTGRNREKLFF. The chain joins TRBV28 to TRBJ1-4; the D gene is possibly TRBD1 (6 bases). Germline V lookup: CDR1 MDHEN, CDR2 SYDVKM. The CDR3 spans 15 residues. Trimming cost V 8 bases and J 8 bases, with 21 bases left between them.

This clone was detected once. This chain joins TRBV18 and TRBJ1-1, with a tentative D call TRBD1 (5 bases). Germline V gene sequence: CDR1 KGHSH, CDR2 LQKENI. This CDR3 is 16 amino acids long. V lost 3 bases, J lost 1 base, and 15 bases lay in between. The CDR3 here is CASSPRPATGNTEAFF. The CDR3 nucleotides read TGTGCCAGCTCACCCCGACCAGCTACAGGGAACACTGAAGCTTTCTTT.

V and J are TRBV5-1 and TRBJ1-1; 7 bases line up with TRBD1. The germline V gene has CDR1 SGHRS and CDR2 YFSETQ. CDR3 length equals 14 residues. With 0 bases clipped from V and 1 base from J, the junction kept 0 bases outside the gene matches. CDR3 bases: TGCGCCAGCAGCTTGGGGGACAGGAACACTGAAGCTTTCTTT. Translated, it gives CASSLGDRNTEAFF.

The V call is TRBV9, the J call TRBJ1-6; TRBD1 aligns across 7 bases. The CDR3 sequence is 16 residues long. The V and J ends lost 4 bases and 10 bases, in that order; junction bases with no gene match: 14. CDR1 and CDR2 (germline): SGDLS, YYNGEE. CDR3: CASSPTGAGEGSPLHF. The CDR3 DNA follows: TGTGCCAGCAGCCCAACAGGGGCAGGGGAAGGCTCACCCCTCCACTTT.

This chain joins TRBV5-1 and TRBJ2-7; 10 positions agree with TRBD2. The CDR3 consists of 14 residues. The trim removed 5 bases at V and 2 bases at J, leaving 4 bases unmatched. CDR1 and CDR2 from the germline V gene are SGHRS and YFSETQ. The CDR3 DNA reads TGCGCCAGCAGATTCCTAGCGGGAGCCTACGAGCAGTACTTC. Translated, it gives CASRFLAGAYEQYF.

This chain links TRBV11-2 with TRBJ2-7; 8 nucleotides agree with TRBD2. The V and J ends lost 4 bases and 7 bases, in that order; junction bases with no gene match: 15. The CDR3 consists of 16 residues. In germline, CDR1 is SGHAT, CDR2 FQNNGV. CDR3 sequence: CASSSPGTRRFSEQYF. In DNA, the CDR3 is TGTGCCAGCAGCTCACCCGGGACTAGGCGTTTTTCTGAGCAGTACTTC.

The genes are TRBV28 and TRBJ2-5; D uncertain. V lost 5 bases, J lost 0 bases, and 13 bases lay in between. There are 15 residues in the CDR3. CDR1 and CDR2 (germline): MDHEN, SYDVKM. CDR3 coding DNA: TGTGCCAGCAGTAACCCCCGCCAGTACCAAGAGACCCAGTACTTC. It is translated as CASSNPRQYQETQYF.

This rearrangement joins TRBV4-1 to TRBJ1-1; D not resolved. Trimming took 0 bases from V and 2 from J, leaving 13 bases between them. The CDR3 consists of 16 residues. Germline V CDR1 and CDR2: MGHRA, YSYEKL. In nucleotides, the CDR3 is TGCGCCAGCAGCCAAGAGCCCAGACCTACTAACACTGAAGCTTTCTTT. Amino acids: CASSQEPRPTNTEAFF.

This clone was seen more than once but under ten times. The chain joins TRBV7-9 to TRBJ2-1; TRBD2 agrees at 7 bases. Germline loops: CDR1 SEHNR, CDR2 FQNEAQ (reference sequence). CDR3 length: 16 residues. V lost 0 bases to trimming and J lost 5 bases; unmatched junction nucleotides: 7. The chain's CDR3 is CASSLARPSGDNEQFF. The DNA for the CDR3 is TGTGCCAGCAGCTTAGCTCGCCCTAGCGGAGACAATGAGCAGTTCTTC. Looking up the rest from reference TRBV7-9 and TRBJ2-1 gives the full variable domain: DTGVSQNPRHKITKRGQNVTFRCDPISEHNRLYWYRQTLGQGPEFLTYFQNEAQLEKSRLLSDRFSAERPKGSFSTLEIQRTEQGDSAMYLCASSLARPSGDNEQFFGPGTRLTVL.

The chain is built from TRBV29-1 and TRBJ2-5; 10 bases match TRBD2. Per the germline V gene, CDR1 is SQVTM and CDR2 is ANQGSEA. CDR3 size: 18 residues. Germline trimming cut 3 bases from V and 2 bases from J; bases unmatched to any gene: 15. Here the CDR3 reads CSVELVLVTSGWQETQYF. In DNA, the CDR3 is TGCAGCGTTGAGCTGGTTTTAGTGACTAGCGGGTGGCAAGAGACCCAGTACTTC. The whole variable domain, remainder taken from reference TRBV29-1 and TRBJ2-5, is SAVISQKPSRDICQRGTSLTIQCQVDSQVTMMFWYRQQPGQSLTLIATANQGSEATYESGFVIDKFPISRPNLTFSTLTVSNMSPEDSSIYLCSVELVLVTSGWQETQYFGPGTRLLVL.

This rearrangement joins TRBV2 to TRBJ2-1, with 7 bases matching TRBD1. V trimming: 10 bases; J trimming: 9 bases; junction bases outside the gene matches: 9. Germline V gene sequence: CDR1 SNHLY, CDR2 FYNNEI. The length of the CDR3 is 12 residues. The CDR3 protein is CAIDRESTEQFF. The CDR3 coding sequence is TGTGCCATCGACAGGGAGTCGACTGAGCAGTTCTTC.

The rearrangement uses TRBV7-9 and TRBJ2-7; the D call may be TRBD1 or TRBD2 (7 bases each). Germline V gives CDR1 SEHNR, CDR2 FQNEAQ (reference sequence). This CDR3 comprises 17 residues. V shed 5 bases and J shed 3 bases, with 23 bases lying between them. The CDR3 DNA reads as TGTGCCAGCAGCCGCGCGGGGGAGACAGGGTATGACTACGAGCAGTACTTC. This gives the protein CASSRAGETGYDYEQYF.

The chain couples TRBV18 to TRBJ1-6; D uncertain. Per the germline V gene, CDR1 is KGHSH and CDR2 is LQKENI. CDR3 length: 15 amino acids. Trimming stripped 6 bases from V and 5 bases from J, with 14 bases between. CDR3 sequence reads: CASSSRPIDNSPLHF. CDR3 in DNA: TGTGCCAGCTCTTCCCGACCAATAGATAATTCACCCCTCCACTTT. Full variable domain (rest looked up from reference TRBV18 and TRBJ1-6): NAGVMQNPRHLVRRRGQEARLRCSPMKGHSHVYWYRQLPEEGLKFMVYLQKENIIDESGMPKERFSAEFPKEGPSILRIQQVVRGDSAAYFCASSSRPIDNSPLHFGNGTRLTVT.

The rearrangement links TRBV25-1 to TRBJ1-2; possible D gene TRBD1, 5 bases. The V gene lost 4 bases and the J gene lost 5 bases, with 20 bases spanning the gap. CDR3 size: 16 residues. The germline gives CDR1 MGHDK, CDR2 SYGVNS. CDR3 sequence reads: CASSGSGGTSRYGYTF. In DNA, the CDR3 is TGTGCCAGCAGTGGAAGTGGAGGGACTAGTAGGTATGGCTACACCTTC.

V gene TRBV11-2 combines with J gene TRBJ2-3; either TRBD1 or TRBD2 may supply D (7 bases each). Germline V gene lookup returns CDR1 SGHAT and CDR2 FQNNGV. Deletions cut 5 bases from V and 0 bases from J, with 18 bases between. The CDR3 has 17 amino acids. CDR3 in DNA: TGTGCCAGCAGCCGAAGGGACAGCGGGACTAGCACAGATACGCAGTATTTT. As protein: CASSRRDSGTSTDTQYF.